These T cell receptor beta chains were read from a single sample in a study of T cells in Graves' hyperthyroidism and ophthalmopathy. TCRdb reprocessed the multiplex PCR reads with MiXCR, giving one entry per CDR3 protein. The sample comprises under 350,000 distinct CDR3 sequences, over 15% of which are singletons, and around 57% rests with the top ten. Sequenced input: blood. All receptors derive from a woman between 55 and 75 years old with Graves' ophthalmopathy. The CDR3 runs from the conserved cysteine through the conserved F or W. Each record gives: V gene, CDR3 protein.

TRBV5-6,CASSLGTGPEQYF
TRBV7-8,CASSQARGLYGYTF
TRBV6-1,CASSPHGGGINQPQHF
TRBV10-3,CAIQGQGSYNEQFF
TRBV4-3,CASSQDGRGNEKLFF
TRBV29-1,CSVGTGGYNEQFF
TRBV3-1,CASSQEVLLAGSTDTQYF
TRBV5-1,CASSLGATVGETQYF
TRBV9,CASSVASSGYNEQFF
TRBV19,CASSIGQNTNEQFF
TRBV7-2,CASSFSTSGRAYEQYF
TRBV7-9,CASSLISGNPPLHF
TRBV12-3/TRBV12-4,CASSTWLGDTEAFF
TRBV14,CASSPLADPSNNEQFF
TRBV2,CASSEEASYGYGYTF
TRBV19,CASNPRTDLNTEAFF
TRBV3-2,CASSARGTSENYEQYF
TRBV3-1,CASSQDLGVGNTIYF